This TCR beta chain was sequenced for a study of cytomegalovirus exposure and HLA in healthy donors. The study's findings and limits: In vitro assays verified that a few CMV-associated chains recognized CMV antigens specifically. Solely CMV serostatus was available to characterize immune exposure.

Germline CDR1 and CDR2: SGHTS and YDEGEE. The CDR3 is made up of 15 amino acids. With 4 bases clipped from V and 4 bases from J, the junction kept 5 bases outside the gene matches. 60 Vbeta and 13 Jbeta primers were used in PCR. Here immunoSEQ multiplex PCR was the method, and the copy in TCRdb shows in-frame clones only, minus some. The sample yields 150,000 or so clones, roughly 82% seen once. About this clone: Antigen unknown.

This sequence originates from a man in his forties or fifties in good health and CMV-seropositive. The sequenced material came from PBMCs. The rearrangement joins TRBV5-8 to TRBJ2-1; 10 nucleotides match TRBD1. The CDR3 region is CASSTGQGGYNEQFF. The DNA of the CDR3 is TGTGCCAGCAGCACTGGACAGGGGGGATACAATGAGCAGTTCTTC.